The clone carrying this T cell receptor beta chain was seen ten or more times. This record comes from a study of blood T cells in healthy people across ages. Together with a sample-barcoded 5' primer, a J-beta primer mix was included in a second PCR lasting roughly 6 to 12 cycles. In TCRdb, the 5' RACE reads were re-called with MiXCR into one record per CDR3 protein. In the table there are 850,000 to 950,000 distinct CDR3 sequences, under 35% of which are singletons. The length of the CDR3 is 15 residues. The V segment lost 2 bases and the J segment 2 bases; nucleotides outside the gene matches: 5. Germline-derived CDR1 and CDR2 are SEHNR and FQNEAQ (reference sequence).

This chain links TRBV7-9 with TRBJ2-5, with TRBD2 identical over 7 bases. This TCR was sampled from a woman older than 75 in good health. Specimen: blood. In DNA form, the CDR3 reads TGTGCCAGCAGCTTATCGGCTAGCGGACAAGAGACCCAGTACTTC. Amino acid sequence: CASSLSASGQETQYF.